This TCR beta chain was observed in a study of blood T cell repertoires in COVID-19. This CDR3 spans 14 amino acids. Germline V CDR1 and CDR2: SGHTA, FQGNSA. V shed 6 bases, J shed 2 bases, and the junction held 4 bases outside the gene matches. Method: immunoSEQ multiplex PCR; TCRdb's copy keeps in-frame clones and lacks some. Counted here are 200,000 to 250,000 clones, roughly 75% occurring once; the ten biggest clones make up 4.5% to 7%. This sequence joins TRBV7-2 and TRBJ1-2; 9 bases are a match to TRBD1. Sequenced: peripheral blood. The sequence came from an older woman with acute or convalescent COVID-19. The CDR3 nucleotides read TGTGCCAGCAGTTCCGGGACAGGGAACTATGGCTACACCTTC. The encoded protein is CASSSGTGNYGYTF.